This T cell receptor (beta chain) was observed in a study of cytomegalovirus exposure and HLA in healthy donors. Broader study findings: Cytomegalovirus association was listed for 164 TCR beta chains.

CDR1 is MNHNY and CDR2 is SVGAGI in the germline V gene (reference sequence). V gave up 8 bases and J gave up 8 bases, with 18 bases separating them. The CDR3 is 14 amino acids. Nominally healthy donors were sampled, though unrecorded immune exposures were likely. 13 Jbeta primers and 60 Vbeta primers were used for the PCR. Method: immunoSEQ multiplex PCR; TCRdb's copy keeps in-frame clones and lacks some. Of over 200,000 clones in the sample, roughly 82% were seen once. This clone was picked up one time. The antigen is undetermined. The sample was PBMCs. V gene TRBV6-6 combines with J gene TRBJ1-4; a weak D match, TRBD1 (6 bases). The TCR was taken from a man aged 35 to 55 in good health and CMV-seropositive. The CDR3 DNA follows: TGTGCCAGCCATCCTGGACAGTATGGGGAAAAACTGTTTTTT. It codes for CASHPGQYGEKLFF.